The 31 T cell receptor beta chains reported below all come from one sample, sequenced in a study of T cell repertoires in cytomegalovirus infection. MiXCR, run by TCRdb on the reads, gives a single entry per CDR3 protein. The repertoire holds around 530,000 distinct CDR3 sequences, with about 15% as singletons. The sample taken for sequencing was CD8+ T cells from PBMCs. The receptors derive from a human donor in good health (CMV status not recorded). Some clones in this sample may be carry-over from other donors' samples.

This clonotype turned up a few times. The CDR3 sequence: CASSLARGVEKLFF. The DNA of the CDR3 is TGTGCCAGCAGTTTAGCCCGGGGGGTCGAAAAACTGTTTTTT. The V gene is TRBV28, the J gene TRBJ1-4; the D gene is possibly TRBD1 (5 bases). CDR3 length: 14 amino acids. The ends were cut back, 2 bases at V and 8 bases at J, with 12 bases in the middle. Germline V CDR1 and CDR2: MDHEN, SYDVKM. The full variable domain, completed using reference TRBV28 and TRBJ1-4, is DVKVTQSSRYLVKRTGEKVFLECVQDMDHENMFWYRQDPGLGLRLIYFSYDVKMKEKGDIPEGYSVSREKKERFSLILESASTNQTSMYLCASSLARGVEKLFFGSGTQLSVL.

The J gene is TRBJ2-7, the V gene TRBV20-1; TRBD2 is a possible D gene (5 bases). Germline lookup yields CDR1 DFQATT and CDR2 SNEGSKA (reference sequence). V was shortened by 6 bases and J by 1 base, with 19 bases between the two germline ends. The CDR3 has 15 amino acids. The CDR3 protein is CSARVRGLRSYEQYF. The CDR3 nucleotides are TGCAGTGCCCGAGTTCGAGGGCTTAGGTCCTACGAGCAGTACTTC.

Remarks on this clonotype: This may be a read error, as it is one base from a much larger clone. No conserved phenylalanine or tryptophan ends this CDR3, so it is likely a read error. This chain connects TRBV7-9 to TRBJ2-1, with D unclear. Germline-derived CDR1 and CDR2 are SEHNR and FQNEAQ (reference sequence). The V and J ends lost 4 bases and 1 base respectively, with 14 bases between them. This CDR3 spans 16 amino acids. The CDR3, as DNA: TGTGCCAGCAGCTCTTCCTCGGGCGGTTCCTACAATGAGCAGTTCTTA. Encoded protein: CASSSSSGGSYNEQFL.

This clonotype was recorded many times. This chain uses TRBV7-9 with TRBJ2-5; D unclear. V was clipped by 1 base and J by 5 bases, with 11 bases between them. Germline CDR1 is SEHNR and CDR2 is FQNEAQ (reference sequence). This CDR3 has 14 residues. The CDR3 DNA is TGTGCCAGCAGCTTAGGAACCTTCGACGAGACCCAGTACTTC. Amino acid sequence: CASSLGTFDETQYF. The full variable domain, with the rest looked up from reference TRBV7-9 and TRBJ2-5, is DTGVSQNPRHKITKRGQNVTFRCDPISEHNRLYWYRQTLGQGPEFLTYFQNEAQLEKSRLLSDRFSAERPKGSFSTLEIQRTEQGDSAMYLCASSLGTFDETQYFGPGTRLLVL.

The rearrangement joins TRBV10-2 to TRBJ2-7; 8 positions match TRBD1. The CDR3 has 13 residues. Germline V lookup: CDR1 WSHSY, CDR2 SAAADI. Unmatched junction bases numbered 7, after V lost 0 bases and J lost 12 bases. DNA for the CDR3: TGCGCCAGCAGTGAGTCGCCGGGTACAGGGGGGTACTTC. It specifies CASSESPGTGGYF.

This clonotype occurred a few times. The chain joins TRBV12-5 to TRBJ1-1; 9 positions match TRBD1. V gave up 6 bases and J gave up 5 bases; unmatched junction bases: 10. The CDR3 extends over 15 amino acids. The germline V gene encodes CDR1 LGHNT and CDR2 FRNRAP. The CDR3 protein is CASGDPDRGRTEAFF. CDR3 bases: TGTGCTAGTGGCGACCCCGACAGGGGGAGGACTGAAGCTTTCTTT.

This clonotype was detected ten times or more. This chain connects TRBV7-9 to TRBJ2-7; D is unclear. V was cut by 5 bases and J by 6 bases, with 14 bases left in between. This CDR3 contains 13 residues. Per the germline V gene, CDR1 is SEHNR and CDR2 is FQNEAQ (reference sequence). Here the CDR3 reads CASSPSTQAEQYF. In nucleotides, the CDR3 is TGTGCCAGCAGCCCCTCTACCCAGGCCGAGCAGTACTTC.

This clonotype was counted only a few times. The chain is built from TRBV9 and TRBJ1-6; D may be TRBD1 (5 bases). The CDR3 runs 14 residues. Germline V gene data show CDR1 as SGDLS and CDR2 as YYNGEE. V dropped 6 bases and J dropped 7 bases, with 14 bases sitting between them. This CDR3 reads CASTLGTANSPLHF. In DNA, the CDR3 is TGTGCCAGCACCCTCGGGACGGCAAATTCACCCCTCCACTTT.

This clonotype was seen at least ten times. The chain recombines TRBV6-1 with TRBJ2-1; a weak D match, TRBD1 (5 bases). This CDR3 region has 14 residues. Germline CDR1 reads MNHNS; CDR2 reads SASEGT. Trimming pared 0 bases from V and 6 bases from J, leaving 9 bases between. The CDR3 region has the DNA TGTGCCAGCAGTGAAGCGGGCAGGGCCAATGAGCAGTTCTTC. Translated, it gives CASSEAGRANEQFF.

Only a few counts were recorded for this clonotype. This chain connects TRBV7-7 to TRBJ2-3, with 9 positions matching TRBD2. CDR1 is SSHAT and CDR2 is FNYEAQ in the germline V gene (reference sequence). The CDR3 runs to 17 residues. The ends lost 1 base at V and 5 bases at J; junction bases unmatched: 10. The CDR3 coding sequence is TGTGCCAGCAGCTTAGTTAAGGTGGCGGGGGGGCAAGATACGCAGTATTTT. It specifies CASSLVKVAGGQDTQYF.

This clonotype was counted only a few times. The CDR3 is CASSPPGGHETQYF. CDR3 nucleotides: TGCGCCAGCAGCCCGCCCGGGGGCCACGAGACCCAGTACTTC. J is TRBJ2-5 and V is TRBV5-1; D possibly uses TRBD1 or TRBD2 (6 bases each). This CDR3 region has 14 residues. V lost 4 bases and J lost 5, with 15 bases in between. In germline, CDR1 is SGHRS, CDR2 YFSETQ.

Comment on this clonotype: Just one base apart from a much larger clone, this may be a read error. V gene TRBV7-4 combines with J gene TRBJ2-1, with a possible D match to TRBD2 (6 bases). Looked up from germline, CDR1 is SGHVT and CDR2 is SQSDAQ. With 7 bases removed from V and 7 bases from J, the gap between germline ends came to 23 bases. The CDR3 has 16 residues. CDR3 sequence (DNA): TGTGCCAGCACCTCCCCGGCTCGGGGGAATGTGAATGAGCAGTTCTTC. Its translation: CASTSPARGNVNEQFF.

In this sample, this clonotype turned up a few times. This sequence joins TRBV27 and TRBJ2-1; TRBD1 agrees at 9 bases. CDR3 size: 15 residues. The V segment lost 0 bases and the J segment 8 bases; nucleotides outside the gene matches: 5. The V gene's germline CDR1 is MNHEY and CDR2 SMNVEV (reference sequence). CDR3: CASSLSRTGADEQFF. The CDR3 coding sequence is TGTGCCAGCAGTTTATCGCGGACAGGGGCCGATGAGCAGTTCTTC.

This clonotype was observed at least ten times. This rearrangement joins TRBV7-9 to TRBJ1-6, with D hard to call. The CDR3 totals 13 residues. The germline V gene encodes CDR1 SEHNR and CDR2 FQNEAQ (reference sequence). V lost 7 bases to trimming and J lost 2 bases, with 6 bases between them. The CDR3 loop is CASMGPYNSPLHF. The CDR3 DNA reads TGTGCCAGCATGGGTCCCTATAATTCACCCCTCCACTTT.

The chain carries TRBV6-2 or TRBV6-3 and TRBJ1-1; D is uncertain. Deletions cut 5 bases from V and 2 bases from J, with 12 bases between. Germline V CDR1 and CDR2: MNHEY, SVGEGT. The CDR3 totals 14 residues. In DNA, the CDR3 is TGTGCCAGCAGTAACCTTCGACGAAACACTGAAGCTTTCTTT. Its protein is CASSNLRRNTEAFF.

This clonotype was recorded many times. V gene TRBV11-2 combines with J gene TRBJ2-5, with D tentatively TRBD1 (5 bases). Germline V lookup: CDR1 SGHAT, CDR2 FQNNGV. The CDR3 is made up of 15 amino acids. Trimming removed 3 bases from V and 2 bases from J, with 13 bases in between. CDR3 sequence (DNA): TGTGCCAGCAGCTTGGGGAACAGGTTACAAGAGACCCAGTACTTC. It translates to CASSLGNRLQETQYF.

At least ten counts were recorded for this clonotype. The rearrangement joins TRBV7-8 to TRBJ2-7; D remains ambiguous. Germline CDR1 is SGHVS and CDR2 is FQNEAQ. Between the trimmed V and J ends, which lost 5 bases and 2 bases, there was a span of 19 bases. The CDR3 contains 16 residues. DNA for the CDR3: TGTGCCAGCAGCCCTCACGTTACCGGCGGAACCTACGAGCAGTACTTC. Amino acid sequence: CASSPHVTGGTYEQYF.

In its sample, this clonotype was seen a few times. The chain couples TRBV9 to TRBJ2-1; 9 bases are a match to TRBD2. The germline CDR1 and CDR2 sequences are SGDLS and YYNGEE. The CDR3 covers 14 residues. V lost 3 bases, J lost 6 bases, and 4 bases stayed unmatched. The CDR3 region has the DNA TGTGCCAGCAGCGCGACTAGCGGAGTCAATGAGCAGTTCTTC. Protein product: CASSATSGVNEQFF.

The count of this clonotype is one. A read error may explain this, as a much larger clone is one base away. V gene TRBV6-1 combines with J gene TRBJ2-7; a weak D match, TRBD1 (6 bases). The germline V gene encodes CDR1 MNHNS and CDR2 SASEGT. V was pared by 2 bases and J by 2 bases, with 19 bases between. CDR3 length: 17 amino acids. CDR3 nucleotide sequence: TGTGCCAGCAGTGAACAAAAACTACGGGACATAACCTACGAGCAGTACTTC. This encodes CASSEQKLRDITYEQYF.

This clonotype was recorded at least ten times. This chain connects TRBV7-8 to TRBJ1-5, with D possibly TRBD1 on 5 matching bases. This CDR3 has 15 amino acids. Germline CDR1 and CDR2: SGHVS and FQNEAQ. V was pared by 5 bases and J by 6 bases, with 17 bases between. DNA for the CDR3: TGTGCCAGCAGCCCAGGAGGGGTCGGGGCTCAGCCCCAGCATTTT. This sequence encodes CASSPGGVGAQPQHF.

This clonotype was detected ten times or more. This sequence joins TRBV12-3 or TRBV12-4 and TRBJ2-2, with 7 bases fitting TRBD1. J was trimmed by 7 bases and V by 6 bases; bases with no gene match: 11. This CDR3 region has 15 residues. CDR3 coding DNA: TGTGCCAGCAGCCCGGACAGGTCTATGCACGGGGAGCTGTTTTTT. It specifies CASSPDRSMHGELFF.

This chain links TRBV27 with TRBJ2-5, with 7 bases identical to TRBD1. The germline V gene has CDR1 MNHEY and CDR2 SMNVEV (reference sequence). The CDR3 is 18 residues long. V gave up 5 bases and J gave up 4 bases; unmatched junction bases: 19. CDR3 coding DNA: TGTGCCAGCAGTCTCTTGCTCGTTTATAGGGGGCGGGTAGAGACCCAGTACTTC. It specifies CASSLLLVYRGRVETQYF.

This clonotype was found a few times. The chain couples TRBV24-1 to TRBJ2-4, with D uncertain. Germline CDR1 reads KGHDR; CDR2 reads SFDVKD. The germline V and J ends were trimmed by 6 bases and 1 base, with 6 bases remaining between them. The CDR3 covers 13 residues. Here the CDR3 DNA reads TGTGCCACCAGTTCAAGGGCCAAAAACATTCAGTACTTC. It encodes CATSSRAKNIQYF.

In this sample, this clonotype turned up many times. This chain uses TRBV12-3 or TRBV12-4 with TRBJ1-5; the D is unclear. Trimming took 1 base from V and 4 from J, leaving 5 bases between them. The length of the CDR3 is 13 residues. The CDR3 DNA is TGTGCCAGCAGTTTAGAGTTAAATCAGCCCCAGCATTTT. This codes for CASSLELNQPQHF.

This clonotype was detected many times. V gene TRBV7-8 combines with J gene TRBJ2-5, with D perhaps TRBD2 (6 bases). This CDR3 is 15 amino acids long. The V and J ends lost 8 bases and 2 bases respectively, with 18 bases between them. CDR1 is SGHVS and CDR2 is FQNEAQ in the germline V gene. The CDR3 region is CASDWVTGVQETQYF. The DNA for the CDR3 is TGTGCCAGCGATTGGGTAACGGGAGTTCAAGAGACCCAGTACTTC. The full variable domain, its missing parts supplied by reference TRBV7-8 and TRBJ2-5, is GAGVSQSPRYKVAKRGQDVALRCDPISGHVSLFWYQQALGQGPEFLTYFQNEAQLDKSGLPSDRFFAERPEGSVSTLKIQRTQQEDSAVYLCASDWVTGVQETQYFGPGTRLLVL.

This clonotype was seen at least ten times. The rearrangement uses TRBV4-2 and TRBJ2-3; D is unresolved. The V gene lost 0 bases and the J gene lost 2 bases, with 9 bases spanning the gap. From germline, CDR1 is LGHNA and CDR2 YNFKEQ. The CDR3 consists of 15 residues. CDR3 sequence: CASSQENADTDTQYF. The CDR3, as DNA: TGTGCCAGCAGCCAAGAAAACGCCGACACAGATACGCAGTATTTT.

This clonotype was detected only a few times. It is unclear where the CDR3 begins or ends on the DNA, so no DNA is shown, and the CDR3 is as TCRdb lists it. The rearrangement links TRBV7-9 to TRBJ2-1; the D call TRBD1 from the table was never checked on the DNA. The CDR3 has 11 amino acids, counting both end residues. Per the germline V gene, CDR1 is SEHNR and CDR2 is FQNEAQ (reference sequence). CDR3 sequence reads: CASSFGGGAFF.

The chain joins TRBV7-6 to TRBJ2-1, with 7 bases identical to TRBD2. V lost 1 base and J lost 6; bases outside the gene matches: 6. This CDR3 spans 15 amino acids. Germline CDR1 and CDR2: SGHVS and FNYEAQ. CDR3 coding DNA: TGTGCCAGCAGCTTAGGTCTAGCGGAGTTCAATGAGCAGTTCTTC. Residues: CASSLGLAEFNEQFF.

This clonotype has more than one count but fewer than ten. The chain couples TRBV2 to TRBJ2-7; the match to TRBD2 covers 7 bases. The CDR3 is 16 residues long. Germline-derived CDR1 and CDR2 are SNHLY and FYNNEI. The V and J ends lost 8 bases and 0 bases, in that order; junction bases with no gene match: 13. CDR3 in DNA: TGTGCCAGCGAGGTGGGGCGGGAGCCCTTCTCCTACGAGCAGTACTTC. This sequence encodes CASEVGREPFSYEQYF. Combining the CDR3 with reference TRBV2 and TRBJ2-7 gives the whole variable domain EPEVTQTPSHQVTQMGQEVILRCVPISNHLYFYWYRQILGQKVEFLVSFYNNEISEKSEIFDDQFSVERPDGSNFTLKIRSTKLEDSAMYFCASEVGREPFSYEQYFGPGTRLTVT.

This chain connects TRBV27 to TRBJ2-1, with D perhaps matching TRBD1 (5 bases). Germline loops: CDR1 MNHEY, CDR2 SMNVEV (reference sequence). The CDR3 sequence is 14 residues long. V lost 5 bases and J 2 bases, leaving 10 bases between the germline ends. The DNA for the CDR3 is TGTGCCAGCAGTCTACAGGTCACCTACAATGAGCAGTTCTTC. Translation: CASSLQVTYNEQFF.

This clonotype has a count of ten or more. The chain links TRBV7-3 to TRBJ2-3, with TRBD2 matching over 10 bases. Germline-derived CDR1 and CDR2 are SGHTA and FQGTGA. V was clipped by 4 bases and J by 4 bases; unmatched bases: 5. The CDR3 consists of 15 residues. The CDR3 loop reads CASSYLAGGSDTQYF. In DNA form, the CDR3 reads TGTGCCAGCAGCTACTTAGCGGGGGGCTCAGATACGCAGTATTTT. Full variable domain (rest looked up from reference TRBV7-3 and TRBJ2-3): GAGVSQTPSNKVTEKGKYVELRCDPISGHTALYWYRQSLGQGPEFLIYFQGTGAADDSGLPNDRFFAVRPEGSVSTLKIQRTERGDSAVYLCASSYLAGGSDTQYFGPGTRLTVL.